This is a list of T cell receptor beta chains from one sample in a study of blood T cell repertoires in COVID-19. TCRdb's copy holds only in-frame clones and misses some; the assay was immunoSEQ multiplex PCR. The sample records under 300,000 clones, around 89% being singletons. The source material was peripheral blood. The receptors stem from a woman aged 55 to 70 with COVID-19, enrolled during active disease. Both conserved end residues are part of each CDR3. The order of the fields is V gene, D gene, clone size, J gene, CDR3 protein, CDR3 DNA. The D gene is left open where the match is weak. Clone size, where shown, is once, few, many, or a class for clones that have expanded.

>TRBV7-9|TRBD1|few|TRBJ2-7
CATLGTGSSYEQYF
TGTGCCACCCTAGGGACAGGGTCGTCCTACGAGCAGTACTTC
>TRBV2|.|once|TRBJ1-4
CASSGAGQRGEKLFF
TGTGCCAGCAGTGGGGCCGGACAGCGCGGTGAGAAACTGTTTTTT
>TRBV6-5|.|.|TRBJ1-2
CASSTPGDGYTF
TGTGCCAGCAGTACACCAGGGGATGGCTACACCTTC
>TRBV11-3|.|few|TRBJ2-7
CASSLGVGGTDEQYF
TGTGCCAGCAGCTTAGGGGTTGGGGGGACGGACGAGCAGTACTTC
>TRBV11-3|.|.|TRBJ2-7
CASSFDEQYF
TGTGCCAGCAGCTTCGACGAGCAGTACTTC
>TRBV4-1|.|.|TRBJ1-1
CASSHGWGVRIANTEAFF
TGCGCCAGCAGCCATGGGTGGGGGGTTCGGATCGCGAACACTGAAGCTTTCTTT
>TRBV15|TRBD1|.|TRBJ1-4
CATSTTGVRNEKLFF
TGTGCCACCAGCACCACAGGGGTTAGGAATGAAAAACTGTTTTTT
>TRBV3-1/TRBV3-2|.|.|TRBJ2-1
CASSQEERRQFF
TGTGCCAGCAGCCAAGAAGAGCGACGGCAGTTCTTC
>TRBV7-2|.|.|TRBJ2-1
CASSQVRNSNEQFF
TGTGCCAGCAGTCAGGTCCGAAATTCCAATGAGCAGTTCTTC
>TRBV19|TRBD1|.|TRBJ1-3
CASSLGQTSGNTIYF
TGTGCCAGTAGTTTGGGACAGACCTCTGGAAACACCATATATTTT
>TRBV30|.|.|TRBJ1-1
CALAPGYTEAFF
TGTGCCTTAGCTCCGGGATACACTGAAGCTTTCTTT
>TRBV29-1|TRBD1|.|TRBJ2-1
CSVTAGGNNEQFF
TGCAGCGTTACGGCAGGGGGTAATAATGAGCAGTTCTTC
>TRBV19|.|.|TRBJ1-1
CASSIIQGPSEAFF
TGTGCCAGTAGTATTATCCAGGGGCCAAGTGAAGCTTTCTTT
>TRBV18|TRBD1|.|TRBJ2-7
CASSRRDRVAEQYF
TGTGCCAGCTCACGCCGGGACAGGGTAGCCGAGCAGTACTTC
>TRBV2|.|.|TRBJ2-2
CASSPRIRSGTGELFF
TGTGCCAGCAGTCCCAGGATACGATCAGGCACCGGGGAGCTGTTTTTT